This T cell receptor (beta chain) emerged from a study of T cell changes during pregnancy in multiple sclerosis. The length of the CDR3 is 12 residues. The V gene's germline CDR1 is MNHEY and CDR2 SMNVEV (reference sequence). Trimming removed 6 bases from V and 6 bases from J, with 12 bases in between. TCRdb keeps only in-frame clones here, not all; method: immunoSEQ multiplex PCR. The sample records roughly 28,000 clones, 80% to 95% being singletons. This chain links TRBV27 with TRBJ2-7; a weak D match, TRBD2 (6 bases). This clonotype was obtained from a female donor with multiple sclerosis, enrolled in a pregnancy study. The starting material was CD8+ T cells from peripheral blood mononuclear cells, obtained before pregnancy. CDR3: CASRSLAREQYF. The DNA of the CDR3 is TGTGCCAGCAGATCACTAGCTCGCGAGCAGTACTTC.